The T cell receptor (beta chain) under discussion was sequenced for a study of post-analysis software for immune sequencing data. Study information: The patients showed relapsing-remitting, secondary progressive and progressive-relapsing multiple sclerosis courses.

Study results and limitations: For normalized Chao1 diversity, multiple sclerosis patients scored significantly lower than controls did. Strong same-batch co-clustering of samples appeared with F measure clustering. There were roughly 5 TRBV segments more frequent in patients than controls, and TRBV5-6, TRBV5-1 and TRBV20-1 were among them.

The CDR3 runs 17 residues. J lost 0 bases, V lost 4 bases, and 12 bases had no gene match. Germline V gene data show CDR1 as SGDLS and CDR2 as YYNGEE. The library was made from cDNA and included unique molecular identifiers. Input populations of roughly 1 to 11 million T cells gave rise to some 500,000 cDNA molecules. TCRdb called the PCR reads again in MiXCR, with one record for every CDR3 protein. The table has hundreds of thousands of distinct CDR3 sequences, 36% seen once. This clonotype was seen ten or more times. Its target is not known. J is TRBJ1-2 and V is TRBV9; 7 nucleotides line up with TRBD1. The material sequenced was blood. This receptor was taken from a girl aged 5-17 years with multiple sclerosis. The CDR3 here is CASSIHPLTGANYGYTF. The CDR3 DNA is TGTGCCAGCAGCATTCACCCGTTAACAGGGGCTAACTATGGCTACACCTTC. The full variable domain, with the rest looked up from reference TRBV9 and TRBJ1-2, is DSGVTQTPKHLITATGQRVTLRCSPRSGDLSVYWYQQSLDQGLQFLIQYYNGEERAKGNILERFSAQQFPDLHSELNLSSLELGDSALYFCASSIHPLTGANYGYTFGSGTRLTVV.